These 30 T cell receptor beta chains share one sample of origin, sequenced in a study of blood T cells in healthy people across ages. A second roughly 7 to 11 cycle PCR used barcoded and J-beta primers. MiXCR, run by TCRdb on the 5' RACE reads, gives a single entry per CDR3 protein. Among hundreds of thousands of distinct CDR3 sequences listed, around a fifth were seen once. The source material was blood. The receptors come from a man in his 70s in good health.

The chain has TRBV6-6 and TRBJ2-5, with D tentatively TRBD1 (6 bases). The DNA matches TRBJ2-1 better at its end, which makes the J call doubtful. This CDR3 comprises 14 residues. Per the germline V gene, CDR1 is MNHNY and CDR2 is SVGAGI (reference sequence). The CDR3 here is CASSYEGQYNEQFF. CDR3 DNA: TGTGCCAGCAGTTACGAAGGACAGTACAATGAGCAGTTCTTC.

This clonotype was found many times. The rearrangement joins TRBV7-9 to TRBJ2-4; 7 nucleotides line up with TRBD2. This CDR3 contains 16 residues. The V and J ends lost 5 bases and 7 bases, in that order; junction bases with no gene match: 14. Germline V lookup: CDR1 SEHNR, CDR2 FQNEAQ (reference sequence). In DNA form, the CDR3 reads TGTGCCAGCAGCCCCTCCTCCTCGGGGGGAGTGAACATTCAGTACTTC. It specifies CASSPSSSGGVNIQYF.

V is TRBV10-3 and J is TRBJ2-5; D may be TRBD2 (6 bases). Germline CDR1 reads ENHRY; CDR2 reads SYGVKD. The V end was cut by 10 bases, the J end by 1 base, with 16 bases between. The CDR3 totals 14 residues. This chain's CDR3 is CATRISGGQETQYF. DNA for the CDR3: TGTGCCACCCGAATATCCGGGGGCCAAGAGACCCAGTACTTC.

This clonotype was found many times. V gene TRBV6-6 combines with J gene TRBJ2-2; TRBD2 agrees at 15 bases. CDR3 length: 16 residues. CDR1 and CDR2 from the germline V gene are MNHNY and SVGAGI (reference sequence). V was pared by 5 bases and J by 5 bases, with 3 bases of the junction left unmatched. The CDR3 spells CASSPGTSGRTGELFF. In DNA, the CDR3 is TGTGCCAGCAGTCCCGGGACTAGCGGGAGGACCGGGGAGCTGTTTTTT.

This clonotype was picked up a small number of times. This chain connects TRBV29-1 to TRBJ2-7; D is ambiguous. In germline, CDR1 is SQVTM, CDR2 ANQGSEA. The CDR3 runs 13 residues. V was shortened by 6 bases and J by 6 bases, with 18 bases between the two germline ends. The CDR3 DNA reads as TGCAGCGTAAGTCAGAACCCCGTTTCCGAGCAGTACTTC. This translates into CSVSQNPVSEQYF.

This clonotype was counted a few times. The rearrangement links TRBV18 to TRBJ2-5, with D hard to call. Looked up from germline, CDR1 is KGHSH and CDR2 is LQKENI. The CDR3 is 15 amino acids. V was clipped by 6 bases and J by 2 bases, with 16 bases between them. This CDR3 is CASSPFYLLQETQYF. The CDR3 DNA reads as TGTGCCAGCTCCCCTTTTTACCTACTTCAAGAGACCCAGTACTTC.

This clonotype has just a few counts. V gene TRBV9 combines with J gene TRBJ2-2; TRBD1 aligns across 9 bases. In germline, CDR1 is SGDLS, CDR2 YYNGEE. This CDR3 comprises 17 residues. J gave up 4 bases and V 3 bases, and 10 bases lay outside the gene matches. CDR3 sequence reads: CASSGPGTGYVTGELFF. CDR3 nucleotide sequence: TGTGCCAGCAGCGGCCCCGGGACAGGGTATGTCACCGGGGAGCTGTTTTTT.

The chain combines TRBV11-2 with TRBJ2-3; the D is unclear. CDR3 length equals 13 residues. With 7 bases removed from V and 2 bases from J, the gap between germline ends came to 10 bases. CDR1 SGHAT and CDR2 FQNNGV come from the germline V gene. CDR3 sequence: CASTLPITDTQYF. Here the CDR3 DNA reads TGTGCCAGCACTCTACCCATCACAGATACGCAGTATTTT.

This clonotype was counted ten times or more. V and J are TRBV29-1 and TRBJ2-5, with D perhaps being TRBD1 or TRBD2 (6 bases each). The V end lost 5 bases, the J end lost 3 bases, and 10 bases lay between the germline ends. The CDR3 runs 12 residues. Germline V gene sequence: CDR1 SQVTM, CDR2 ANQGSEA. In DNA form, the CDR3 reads TGCAGCGTTTCTAGGGGGGAAGAGACCCAGTACTTC. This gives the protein CSVSRGEETQYF.

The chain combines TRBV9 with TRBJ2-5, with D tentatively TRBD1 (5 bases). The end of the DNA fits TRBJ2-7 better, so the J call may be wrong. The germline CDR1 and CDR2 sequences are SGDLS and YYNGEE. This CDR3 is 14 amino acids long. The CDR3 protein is CASSVDGAAYEQYF. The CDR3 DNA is TGTGCCAGCAGCGTAGATGGGGCCGCCTACGAGCAGTACTTC.

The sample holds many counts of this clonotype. The CDR3 spells CSVQGGYGYTF. CDR3 bases: TGCAGCGTGCAGGGTGGCTATGGCTACACCTTC. The chain has TRBV29-1 and TRBJ1-2; perhaps TRBD1 as D (5 bases). The CDR3 sequence is 11 residues long. Germline V gene lookup returns CDR1 SQVTM and CDR2 ANQGSEA. The ends were cut back, 6 bases at V and 4 bases at J, with 9 bases in the middle.

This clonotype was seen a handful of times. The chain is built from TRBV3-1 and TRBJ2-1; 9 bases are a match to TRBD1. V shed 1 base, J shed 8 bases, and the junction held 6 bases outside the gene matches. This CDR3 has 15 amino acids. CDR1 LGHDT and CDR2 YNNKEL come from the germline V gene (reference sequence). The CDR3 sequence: CASSQGGTGSDEQFF. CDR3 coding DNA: TGTGCCAGCAGCCAAGGGGGGACAGGGTCCGATGAGCAGTTCTTC.

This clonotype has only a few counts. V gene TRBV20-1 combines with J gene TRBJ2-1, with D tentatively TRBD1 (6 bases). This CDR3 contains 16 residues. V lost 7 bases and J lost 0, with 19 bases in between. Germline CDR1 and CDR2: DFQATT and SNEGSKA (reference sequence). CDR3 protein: CSVPGRQGSSYNEQFF. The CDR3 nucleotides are TGCAGTGTTCCCGGACGCCAGGGGAGCTCCTACAATGAGCAGTTCTTC.

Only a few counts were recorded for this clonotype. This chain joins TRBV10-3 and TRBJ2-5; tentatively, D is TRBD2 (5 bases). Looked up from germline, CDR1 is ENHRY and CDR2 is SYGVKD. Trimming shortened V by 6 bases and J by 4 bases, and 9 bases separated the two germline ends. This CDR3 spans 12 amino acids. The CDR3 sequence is CAIRGEVETQYF. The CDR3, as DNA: TGTGCCATCAGGGGAGAAGTAGAGACCCAGTACTTC.

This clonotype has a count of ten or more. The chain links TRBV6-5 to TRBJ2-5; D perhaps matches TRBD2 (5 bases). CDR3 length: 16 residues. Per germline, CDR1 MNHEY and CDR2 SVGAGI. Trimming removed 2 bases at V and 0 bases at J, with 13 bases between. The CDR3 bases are TGTGCCAGCAGTTACACCACGACGGGGTACCAAGAGACCCAGTACTTC. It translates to CASSYTTTGYQETQYF.

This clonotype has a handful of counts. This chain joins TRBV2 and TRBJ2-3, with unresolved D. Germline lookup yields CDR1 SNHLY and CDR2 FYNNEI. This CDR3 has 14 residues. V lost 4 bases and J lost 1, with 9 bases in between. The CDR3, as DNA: TGTGCCAGCAGTGCCGATGGCGGCACAGATACGCAGTATTTT. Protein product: CASSADGGTDTQYF.

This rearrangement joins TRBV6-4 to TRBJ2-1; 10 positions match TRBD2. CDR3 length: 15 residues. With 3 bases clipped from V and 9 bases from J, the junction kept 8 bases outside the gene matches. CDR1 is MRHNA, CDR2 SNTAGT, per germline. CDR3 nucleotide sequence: TGTGCCAGCAGTGAATCGAGCGGGAGGGGTTTTGAGCAGTTCTTC. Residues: CASSESSGRGFEQFF.

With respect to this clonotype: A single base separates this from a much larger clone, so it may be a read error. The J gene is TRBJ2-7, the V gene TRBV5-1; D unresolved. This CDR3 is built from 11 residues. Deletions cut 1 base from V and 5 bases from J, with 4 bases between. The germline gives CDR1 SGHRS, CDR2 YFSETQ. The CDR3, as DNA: TGCGCCAGCAGCTTGTGGAACGAGCAGTACTTC. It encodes CASSLWNEQYF. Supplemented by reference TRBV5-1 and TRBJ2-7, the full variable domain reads KAGVTQTPRYLIKTRGQQVTLSCSPISGHRSVSWYQQTPGQGLQFLFEYFSETQRNKGNFPGRFSGRQFSNSRSEMNVSTLELGDSALYLCASSLWNEQYFGPGTRLTVT.

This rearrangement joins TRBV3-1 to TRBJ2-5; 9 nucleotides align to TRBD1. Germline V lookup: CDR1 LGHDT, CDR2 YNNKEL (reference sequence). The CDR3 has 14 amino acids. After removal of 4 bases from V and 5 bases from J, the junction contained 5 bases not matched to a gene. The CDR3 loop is CASSPTGTGETQYF. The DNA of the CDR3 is TGTGCCAGCAGCCCGACCGGGACAGGGGAGACCCAGTACTTC.

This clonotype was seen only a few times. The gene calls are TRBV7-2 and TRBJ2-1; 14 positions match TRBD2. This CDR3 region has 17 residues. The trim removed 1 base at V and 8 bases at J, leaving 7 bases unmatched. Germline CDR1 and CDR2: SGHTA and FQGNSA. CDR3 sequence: CASSLVGTSGRGDEQFF. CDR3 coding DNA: TGTGCCAGCAGCTTAGTCGGGACTAGCGGGAGAGGGGATGAGCAGTTCTTC. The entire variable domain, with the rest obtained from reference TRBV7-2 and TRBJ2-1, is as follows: GAGVSQSPSNKVTEKGKDVELRCDPISGHTALYWYRQSLGQGLEFLIYFQGNSAPDKSGLPSDRFSAERTGGSVSTLTIQRTQQEDSAVYLCASSLVGTSGRGDEQFFGPGTRLTVL.

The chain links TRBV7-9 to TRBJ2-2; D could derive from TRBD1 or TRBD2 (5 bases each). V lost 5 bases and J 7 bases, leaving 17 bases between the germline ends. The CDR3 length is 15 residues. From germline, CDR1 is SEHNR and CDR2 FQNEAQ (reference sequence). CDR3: CASSTRDPAGGELFF. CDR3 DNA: TGTGCCAGCAGCACCCGGGACCCGGCAGGCGGGGAGCTGTTTTTT. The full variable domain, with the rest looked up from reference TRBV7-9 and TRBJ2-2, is DTGVSQNPRHKITKRGQNVTFRCDPISEHNRLYWYRQTLGQGPEFLTYFQNEAQLEKSRLLSDRFSAERPKGSFSTLEIQRTEQGDSAMYLCASSTRDPAGGELFFGEGSRLTVL.

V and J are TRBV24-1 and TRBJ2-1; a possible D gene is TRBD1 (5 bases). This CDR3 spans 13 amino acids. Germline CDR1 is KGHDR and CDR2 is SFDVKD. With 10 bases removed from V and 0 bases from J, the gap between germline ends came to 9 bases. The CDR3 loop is CATTDTSYNEQFF. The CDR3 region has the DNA TGTGCCACGACGGACACCTCCTACAATGAGCAGTTCTTC.

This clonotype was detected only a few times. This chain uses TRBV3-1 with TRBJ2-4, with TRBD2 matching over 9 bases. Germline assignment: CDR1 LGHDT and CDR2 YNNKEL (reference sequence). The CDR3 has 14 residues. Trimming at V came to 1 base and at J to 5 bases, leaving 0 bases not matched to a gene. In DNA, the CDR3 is TGTGCCAGCAGCCAAGGGACTAGCGAAAACATTCAGTACTTC. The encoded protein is CASSQGTSENIQYF.

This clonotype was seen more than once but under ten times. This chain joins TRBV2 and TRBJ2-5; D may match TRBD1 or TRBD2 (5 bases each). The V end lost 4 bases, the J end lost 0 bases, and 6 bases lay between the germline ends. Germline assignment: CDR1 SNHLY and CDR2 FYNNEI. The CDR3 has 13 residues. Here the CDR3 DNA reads TGTGCCAGCAGTGGGGGACACCAAGAGACCCAGTACTTC. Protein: CASSGGHQETQYF.

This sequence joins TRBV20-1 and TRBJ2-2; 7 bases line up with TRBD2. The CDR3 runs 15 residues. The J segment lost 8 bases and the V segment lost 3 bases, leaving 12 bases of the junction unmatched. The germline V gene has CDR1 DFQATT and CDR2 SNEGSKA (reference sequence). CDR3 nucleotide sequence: TGCAGTGCTAGGTTGGCGTCTAGCGGAGGGGGGGAGCTGTTTTTT. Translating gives CSARLASSGGGELFF.

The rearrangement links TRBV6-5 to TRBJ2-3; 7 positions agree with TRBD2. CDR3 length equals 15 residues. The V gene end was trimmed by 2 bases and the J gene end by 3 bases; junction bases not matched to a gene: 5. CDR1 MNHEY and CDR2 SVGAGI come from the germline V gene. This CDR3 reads CASSYGRARTDTQYF. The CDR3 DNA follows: TGTGCCAGCAGTTACGGGAGGGCCCGGACAGATACGCAGTATTTT.

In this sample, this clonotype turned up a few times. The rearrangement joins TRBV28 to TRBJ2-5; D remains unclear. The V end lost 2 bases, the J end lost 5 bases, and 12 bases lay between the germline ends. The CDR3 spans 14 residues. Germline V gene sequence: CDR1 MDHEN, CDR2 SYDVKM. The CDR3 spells CASSLVKGRETQYF. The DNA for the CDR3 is TGTGCCAGCAGTTTAGTAAAGGGCCGGGAGACCCAGTACTTC.

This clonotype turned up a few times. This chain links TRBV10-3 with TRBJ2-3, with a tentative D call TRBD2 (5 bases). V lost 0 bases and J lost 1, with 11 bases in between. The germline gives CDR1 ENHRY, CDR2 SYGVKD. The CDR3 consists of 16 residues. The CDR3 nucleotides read TGTGCCATCAGTGAGTCTAGGACTCGGGGCACAGATACGCAGTATTTT. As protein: CAISESRTRGTDTQYF.

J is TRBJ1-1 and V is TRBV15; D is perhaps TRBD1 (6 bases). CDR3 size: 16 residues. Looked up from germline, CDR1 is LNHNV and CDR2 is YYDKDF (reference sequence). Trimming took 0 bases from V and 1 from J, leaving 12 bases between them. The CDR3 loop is CATSRDRKGQNTEAFF. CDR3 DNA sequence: TGTGCCACCAGCAGAGACCGAAAGGGACAGAACACTGAAGCTTTCTTT.

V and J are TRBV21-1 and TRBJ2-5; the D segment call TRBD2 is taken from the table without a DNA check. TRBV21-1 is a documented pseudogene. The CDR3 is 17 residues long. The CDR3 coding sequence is TGTGCCAGCAGCAAAAAGCGTTGTAGCGGGATCGGGGAGACCCAGTACTTC. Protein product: CASSKKRCSGIGETQYF.